This section outlines one T cell receptor beta chain sequence together with its context. Data came from immunoSEQ multiplex PCR; TCRdb stores just in-frame clones and leaves some out. The sample consists of around 200,000 clones, about 88% of them appearing once. The CDR3 consists of 15 residues. J lost 4 bases, V lost 2 bases, and 6 bases had no gene match. CDR1 is MDHEN and CDR2 is SYDVKM in the germline V gene. This record comes from a study of blood T cell repertoires in COVID-19. What was sequenced was peripheral blood. The receptor was derived from a woman older than 75 with acute or convalescent COVID-19. This sequence joins TRBV28 and TRBJ1-2; TRBD1 matches 8 bases. CDR3 sequence: CASSLEDREIYGYTF. For the CDR3, the DNA is TGTGCCAGCAGTTTAGAGGACAGGGAAATCTATGGCTACACCTTC.